Below, 4 T cell receptor beta chains from the same sample are listed, as sequenced in a study of cytomegalovirus exposure and HLA in healthy donors. In the PCR, 60 Vbeta and 13 Jbeta primers were used. Clones were read by immunoSEQ multiplex PCR, and TCRdb kept only the in-frame ones, dropping some. This table holds 95,000 to 150,000 clones, over 70% found once. The sequenced sample was PBMCs. These receptors were obtained from a man between 35 and 55 years old in good health and CMV-seropositive.

The chain joins TRBV15 to TRBJ1-1; the D gene is possibly TRBD1 (5 bases). The CDR3 sequence is 17 residues long. Trimming shortened V by 0 bases and J by 3 bases, and 17 bases separated the two germline ends. Germline V gene sequence: CDR1 LNHNV, CDR2 YYDKDF (reference sequence). The CDR3 region has the DNA TGTGCCACCAGCAGAGACCCCGGGGGGGTGGGGGACACTGAAGCTTTCTTT. Its protein is CATSRDPGGVGDTEAFF. The complete variable domain, with remaining parts taken from reference TRBV15 and TRBJ1-1, reads DAMVIQNPRYQVTQFGKPVTLSCSQTLNHNVMYWYQQKSSQAPKLLFHYYDKDFNNEADTPDNFQSRRPNTSFCFLDIRSPGLGDTAMYLCATSRDPGGVGDTEAFFGQGTRLTVV.

This chain links TRBV4-1 with TRBJ1-5; D is uncertain. V was shortened by 2 bases and J by 7 bases, with 12 bases between the two germline ends. The CDR3 totals 14 residues. CDR1 and CDR2 (germline): MGHRA, YSYEKL. Here the CDR3 reads CASSQTSFRQPQHF. Here the CDR3 DNA reads TGCGCCAGCAGCCAAACCTCTTTCAGGCAGCCCCAGCATTTT.

This clone is a singleton in its sample. The chain links TRBV5-1 to TRBJ1-2; a possible D gene is TRBD1 (6 bases). CDR1 is SGHRS and CDR2 is YFSETQ in the germline V gene. This CDR3 comprises 14 residues. Trimming left V 4 bases short and J 2 bases short, with 12 bases between. CDR3 loop: CASSRGSGNYGYTF. The CDR3 nucleotides read TGCGCCAGCAGCAGGGGGTCTGGAAACTATGGCTACACCTTC.

This chain links TRBV11-2 with TRBJ2-5; 9 nucleotides align to TRBD2. CDR1 SGHAT and CDR2 FQNNGV come from the germline V gene. The trim removed 5 bases at V and 5 bases at J, leaving 12 bases unmatched. The CDR3 sequence is 16 residues long. CDR3 sequence reads: CASSLPPRGGSETQYF. CDR3 coding DNA: TGTGCCAGCAGCCTACCTCCGCGGGGGGGCAGTGAGACCCAGTACTTC.